This T cell receptor beta chain originates from a study of cytomegalovirus exposure and HLA in healthy donors (dated by TCRdb to the late 2010s). Broadly, across the study: An earlier analysis of approximately 640 of the donors reported about 290 Gb of sequence data and 117 million unique TCR beta sequences from around 200 million T cells. An early release that covered some 640 HLA-typed donors contained about 300 gigabases of sequencing data and some 87 million unique TCR sequences. Of the roughly 390 genotyped donors, 65% to 90% fell in the genetic ancestry cluster associated with self-reported Caucasian donors. The study aimed to test whether signatures of past pathogen exposure could be identified by cataloging public T cell receptors. Using immunosequencing, the study profiled T cell repertoires from about 650 subjects and related those repertoires to cytomegalovirus serostatus. Along with the roughly 670-subject first cohort, a separate validation cohort of 120 different subjects was used. The study combined high-throughput TCR immunosequencing, statistical association of individual TCRs with disease status, and machine learning to predict cytomegalovirus infection status. In a later analysis, previously published TCR beta repertoires from about 670 donors were re-analyzed and high-resolution HLA genotyping was added so that TCR occurrence patterns could be studied. Rather than using new phenotypic data, the later analysis identified candidate immune exposures from TCR beta sequences and from how often those sequences occurred across donors. An earlier analysis of a few hundred of the donors applied high-throughput TCR beta sequencing to assess whether each TCR beta V gene segment acted as functional or pseudogenic. Donor age, sex, ethnicity and CMV serostatus were compiled together with the repertoire data. In a later genetic analysis, genome-wide SNP genotypes for about three fifths of the 666 donors were used, and that subset was treated as a discovery cohort. Every discovery cohort repertoire had been produced on one sequencing platform. Class I and class II HLA loci were covered by the typing at four-digit resolution. Typing coverage varied by locus: roughly 620-640 donors for A, B, C, DRB1 and DQB1; approximately 520 for DQA1; 600 to 610 for DPA1; roughly 450 for DPB1. Roughly 5 DR-DQ haplotypes were handled as single units for association and clustering because linkage in the cohort was strong. Among 398 genotyped donors of the cohort, an average of approximately 230,000 unique TCR beta nucleotide sequences were sequenced per donor, roughly 18% of them non-productive. On the study overall, not on this receptor specifically: Roughly uniform sequencing depth across donors was assumed in presence/absence analyses, although this assumption may not hold. Correlated functional status among segregating V segments might reflect linkage disequilibrium, but an unknown experimental factor could not be ruled out. In a later analysis, around 15,000 TCR beta sequences were associated with specific HLA alleles at a false discovery rate of 0.05. A further reported finding was that TCR beta sequences accurately predicted the HLA-A and HLA-B alleles for most subjects in the first cohort. Assigning TCR associations to individual alleles was difficult when HLA alleles, especially DR and DQ, strongly co-occurred. A later analysis found that most CMV-associated TCR beta chains appeared HLA-restricted, with HLA associations seemingly driven largely by CMV exposure. A cluster of highly shared sequence variants was judged likely to represent a technical artifact of the sequencing pipeline. A total of 164 TCR beta chains were listed by the study as associated with cytomegalovirus. In a later genetic analysis, a missense DCLRE1C variant was associated with V-gene and J-gene trimming of TCR beta chains, and the association was replicated in an independent cohort. In a later analysis, TCR association rates were found to vary across HLA loci, with the most associated TCRs seen for DRB1 alleles and the fewest for HLA-C alleles. In a later analysis, several top co-occurrence clusters were reported to appear linked to parvovirus B19, influenza, CMV and Epstein-Barr virus. The 87-base-pair reads could not distinguish some IMGT-functional V segments, including TRBV6-2 and TRBV6-3, so those segments were excluded. About 17 rarely observed V segments, including chromosome 9 orphons, were excluded from the earlier analysis of about 600 of the donors because counts were too low. This cohort had only TCR beta chains sequenced, and the lack of alpha or paired-chain data limited which features could be detected. Broadly in line with IMGT annotations, most TCR beta V segments showed up in productive rearrangements about 87% or about 30% of the time in an earlier analysis of several hundred of the donors. According to a later genetic analysis, donors in an Asian-associated ancestry cluster had fewer N-insertions in productive TCRs than the approximately 690-donor mean. While some public TCRs were present in many individuals, most TCR sequences turned up only very rarely across donors. A later analysis found that HLA-associated TCR beta chains were more clonally expanded and had lower generation probabilities than equally common non-associated chains. In both the original and validation cohorts, the classifier was reported to diagnose cytomegalovirus status with high specificity and sensitivity. Immune exposure information for the cohort was limited to CMV serostatus. According to the authors, the approach could potentially be generalized to other disease states and immunological phenotypes. In vitro tests confirmed that a few of the cytomegalovirus-associated TCR beta chains recognize cytomegalovirus antigens. HLA typing was unavailable for some donors at each locus, so association tests used only the typed subset.

Library construction relied on the immunoSEQ multiplex PCR assay. The multiplex PCR relied on a mix of 60 forward primers for TCR Vbeta segments and 13 reverse primers for TCR Jbeta segments. A multiplex PCR assay on genomic DNA amplified the CDR3 region of rearranged TCR beta genes. Amplified TCR beta libraries were sequenced as 87-base-pair reads on the Illumina HiSeq System. The original pipeline was this. A later analysis tallied around 80 million unique TCR beta chains across the approximately 670 repertoires, and about 10 million of those chains were shared by two or more donors. Raw reads were error-corrected and collapsed into unique sequences with a nearest-neighbor algorithm that merged closely related sequences to remove PCR and sequencing errors. V, D and J gene segments were assigned by aligning CDR3 sequences to IMGT reference sequences. For a sequence to be retained, a match of at least six nucleotides was required to both a V gene segment and a J gene segment. Rearrangements were called productive when the CDR3 lacked stop codons and stayed in frame with V and J; all others were non-productive. CDR3 was defined according to IMGT convention as the region running from the second conserved V-encoded cysteine to the conserved J-encoded phenylalanine. The earlier analysis of some 580 of the donors excluded any sequence lacking an unambiguous match to a single V gene segment. An earlier analysis of 587 of the donors called V segments functional above 56.7% productive rearrangements and segregating when the between-donor standard deviation exceeded 5%. A statistical classification framework was developed to diagnose cytomegalovirus status using the catalog of TCR beta chain sequences. A later analysis assigned V and J genes by comparing TCR nucleotide sequences with IMGT/GENE-DB human TR gene sequences. A later analysis assigned CDR3 sequences and most-parsimonious VDJ recombination scenarios with the TCRdist pipeline. In a later analysis, every TCR beta chain was defined by the combination of its CDR3 amino acid sequence and its V-gene family, and reads without a unique V-gene family were dropped. To address suspected cross-contamination and a sequencing artifact, a later analysis removed 550 to 750 highly shared, low-generation-probability nucleotide sequences. In a later analysis, a clonal expansion index for each public chain was calculated from normalized within-repertoire ranks of inferred template counts. Generation probabilities in a later analysis came from a VDJ recombination model fitted to out-of-frame rearrangements, and those results were checked against IGoR. A later analysis scored TCR-TCR, TCR-HLA and TCR-CMV co-occurrence with hypergeometric tests, applying a repertoire-size bias correction to TCR pairs. In a later analysis, false discovery rates were estimated by permuting HLA or CMV assignments 20 times. A later analysis grouped co-occurring TCRs with DBSCAN, adding TCRdist sequence similarity when clustering within HLA-allele-positive subsets. Repertoires with fewer than 30,000 or more than 120,000 public chains, plus five repertoires with anomalous nucleotide sharing, were excluded from co-occurrence clustering. In its TCRdb copy, this immuneACCESS table keeps in-frame sequences only and misses some clones. Where compared with another copy, unresolved V genes explain less than half of these, and the others have no known cause. V, J and clone size are those of that table, while D and trimming were read from the DNA. The sample contains some 120,000 clones, about 68% of them found a single time. The top ten hold 8% to 9.5% of the sample.

Deletion took 5 bases off V and 9 bases off J, with a span of 16 bases between the germline ends. CDR1 and CDR2 are drawn from the germline V gene (reference sequence): MNHEY, SMNVEV. From its cysteine to its phenylalanine, the CDR3 spans 13 amino acids. Only the CDR3 region is kept as DNA, spanning 39 bases read in frame from base 1. The cohort was made up of around 720 healthy bone marrow donors. At the time of sampling, every cohort member was nominally healthy, though immune exposures that went unrecorded were likely present. The donor was CMV seropositive and was included in the group of 290 or so seropositive cohort members. A peripheral blood sample was provided by each donor, and peripheral blood mononuclear cells were used for TCR beta sequencing. Genomic DNA extraction from the blood cell samples was performed with the Qiagen DNeasy Blood Extraction Kit. This clone was counted only a few times. Its antigen is still unknown. There are no base qualities to consult, and no much larger clone falls within one base.

The sequence links TRBV27 to TRBJ2-5, with TRBD1 as a weak D call on 6 bases. This TCR derives from a woman aged 40 to 50 in good health and CMV-seropositive. Material for sequencing was PBMCs. The CDR3 has the sequence CASSLDRSGAQYF. The DNA sequence is as follows: TGTGCCAGCAGTCTAGACAGGTCCGGGGCCCAGTACTTC.